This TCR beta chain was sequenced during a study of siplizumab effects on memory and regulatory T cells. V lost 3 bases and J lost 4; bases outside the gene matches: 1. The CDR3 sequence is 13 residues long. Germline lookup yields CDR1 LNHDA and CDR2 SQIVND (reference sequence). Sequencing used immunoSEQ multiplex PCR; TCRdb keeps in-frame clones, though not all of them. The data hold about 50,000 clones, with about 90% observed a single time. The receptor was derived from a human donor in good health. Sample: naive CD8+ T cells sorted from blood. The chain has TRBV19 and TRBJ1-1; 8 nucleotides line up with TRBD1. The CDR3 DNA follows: TGTGCCAGTAGTATGACAGGGGTCACTGAAGCTTTCTTT. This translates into CASSMTGVTEAFF.